The TCR beta chain described here comes from a study of Tregs in tolerant kidney transplant recipients. Regarding the study as a whole: Findings come from small patient numbers and require larger validation. Expanding Tregs on activated donor B cells appeared to best identify donor-specific TCRbeta clones.

Assay used: immunoSEQ multiplex PCR; TCRdb lists only in-frame clones, some missing. This sample carries about 120,000 clones, around nine tenths of them seen once, and the ten largest clones take over 0.5%. Note on this clone: Its cognate antigen is unknown.

Thawed PBMCs were FACS-sorted into unstimulated CD4+CD25+CD127- regulatory T cells, CD4+CD25- non-regulatory cells, CD4 and CD8 cells. The sequenced sample was CD4+ T cells from blood. This TCR was sampled from a human donor in good health.

The CDR3 DNA reads TGCAGCGTTGATCCCGGACAGGGAAGCGAGCAGTACTTC. This sequence encodes CSVDPGQGSEQYF. V and J are TRBV29-1 and TRBJ2-7; TRBD1 matches 8 bases. The CDR3 is made up of 13 amino acids. V lost 3 bases to trimming and J lost 6 bases; unmatched junction nucleotides: 7. Per germline, CDR1 SQVTM and CDR2 ANQGSEA.